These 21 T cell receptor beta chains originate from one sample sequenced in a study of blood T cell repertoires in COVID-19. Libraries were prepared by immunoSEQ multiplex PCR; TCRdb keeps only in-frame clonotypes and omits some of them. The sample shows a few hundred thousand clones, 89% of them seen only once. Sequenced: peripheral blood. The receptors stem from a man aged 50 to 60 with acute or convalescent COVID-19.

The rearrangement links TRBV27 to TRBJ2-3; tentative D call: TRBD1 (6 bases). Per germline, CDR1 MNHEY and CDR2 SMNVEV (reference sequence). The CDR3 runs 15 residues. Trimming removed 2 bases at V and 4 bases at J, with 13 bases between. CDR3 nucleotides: TGTGCCAGCAGTTTAGTGGGGGCGCAGGCAGATACGCAGTATTTT. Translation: CASSLVGAQADTQYF.

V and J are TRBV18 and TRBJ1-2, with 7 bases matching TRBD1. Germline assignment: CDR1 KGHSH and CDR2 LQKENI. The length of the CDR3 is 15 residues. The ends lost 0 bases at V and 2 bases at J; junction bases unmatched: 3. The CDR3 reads CASSPPGQPNYGYTF. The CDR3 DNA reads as TGTGCCAGCTCACCACCGGGACAGCCGAACTATGGCTACACCTTC. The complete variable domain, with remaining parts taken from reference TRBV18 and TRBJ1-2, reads NAGVMQNPRHLVRRRGQEARLRCSPMKGHSHVYWYRQLPEEGLKFMVYLQKENIIDESGMPKERFSAEFPKEGPSILRIQQVVRGDSAAYFCASSPPGQPNYGYTFGSGTRLTVV.

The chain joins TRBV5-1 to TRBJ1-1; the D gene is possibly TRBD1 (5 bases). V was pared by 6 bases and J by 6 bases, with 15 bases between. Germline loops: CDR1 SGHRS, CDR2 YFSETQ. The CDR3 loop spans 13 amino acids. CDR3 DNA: TGCGCCAGCATGGTCTCGGCGGGGGCTGAAGCTTTCTTT. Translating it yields CASMVSAGAEAFF.

CDR3 bases: TGTGCCAGCAGCAGCCCCGGGGGGGCGAATCGCGGAAACACCATATATTTT. It specifies CASSSPGGANRGNTIYF. This sequence joins TRBV9 and TRBJ1-3, with a weak D call TRBD1 (6 bases). V was clipped by 4 bases and J by 4 bases, with 21 bases between them. CDR1 is SGDLS, CDR2 YYNGEE, per germline. The CDR3 has 17 residues.

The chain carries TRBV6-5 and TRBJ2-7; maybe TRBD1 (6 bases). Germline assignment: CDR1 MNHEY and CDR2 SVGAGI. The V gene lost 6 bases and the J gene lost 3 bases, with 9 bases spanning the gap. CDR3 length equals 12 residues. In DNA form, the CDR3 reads TGTGCCAGCAGCCAGACAGGCTACGAGCAGTACTTC. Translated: CASSQTGYEQYF.

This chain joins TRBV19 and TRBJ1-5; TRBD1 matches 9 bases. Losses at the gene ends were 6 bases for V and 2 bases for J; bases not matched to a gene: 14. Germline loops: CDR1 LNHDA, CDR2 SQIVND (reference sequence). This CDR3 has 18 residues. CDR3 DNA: TGTGCCAGTAGCGCCGGGACAGGGACCCGGAGGGGCAATCAGCCCCAGCATTTT. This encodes CASSAGTGTRRGNQPQHF.

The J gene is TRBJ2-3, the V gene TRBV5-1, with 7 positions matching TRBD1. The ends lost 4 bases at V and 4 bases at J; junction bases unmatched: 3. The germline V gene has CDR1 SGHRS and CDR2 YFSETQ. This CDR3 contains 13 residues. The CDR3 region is CASSATGSDTQYF. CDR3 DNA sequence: TGCGCCAGCAGCGCGACAGGGTCAGATACGCAGTATTTT.

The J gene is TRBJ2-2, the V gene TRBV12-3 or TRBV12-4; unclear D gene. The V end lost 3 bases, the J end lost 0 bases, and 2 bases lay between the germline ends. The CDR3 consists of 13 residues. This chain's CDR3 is CASSFTNTGELFF. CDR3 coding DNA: TGTGCCAGCAGTTTTACGAACACCGGGGAGCTGTTTTTT.

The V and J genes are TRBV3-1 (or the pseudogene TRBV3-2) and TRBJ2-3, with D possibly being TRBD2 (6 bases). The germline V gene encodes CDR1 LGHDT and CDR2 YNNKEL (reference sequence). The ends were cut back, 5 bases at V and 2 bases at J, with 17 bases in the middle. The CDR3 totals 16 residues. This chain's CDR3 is CASSTLSGAYTDTQYF. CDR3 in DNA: TGTGCCAGCAGCACCCTTAGCGGAGCTTACACAGATACGCAGTATTTT.

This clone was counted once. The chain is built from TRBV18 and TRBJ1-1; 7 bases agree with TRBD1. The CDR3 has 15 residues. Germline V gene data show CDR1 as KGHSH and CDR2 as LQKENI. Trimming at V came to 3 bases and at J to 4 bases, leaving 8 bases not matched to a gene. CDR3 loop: CASSPTTGARTEAFF. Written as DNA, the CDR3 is TGTGCCAGCTCACCGACCACAGGGGCTCGCACTGAAGCTTTCTTT.

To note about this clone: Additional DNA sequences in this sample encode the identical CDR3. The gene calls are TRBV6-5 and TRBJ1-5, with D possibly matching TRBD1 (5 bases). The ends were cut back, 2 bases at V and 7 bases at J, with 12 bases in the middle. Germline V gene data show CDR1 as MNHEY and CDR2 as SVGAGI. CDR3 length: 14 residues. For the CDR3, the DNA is TGTGCCAGCAGTTACGGGCAGGGAAACCAGCCCCAGCATTTT. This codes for CASSYGQGNQPQHF.

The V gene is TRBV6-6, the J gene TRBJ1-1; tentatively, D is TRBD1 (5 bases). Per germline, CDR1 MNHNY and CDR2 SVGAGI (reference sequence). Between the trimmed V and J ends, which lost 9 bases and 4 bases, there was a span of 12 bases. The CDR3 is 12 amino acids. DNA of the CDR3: TGTGCCAGTCATCAGGGCGGCACTGAAGCTTTCTTT. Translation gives CASHQGGTEAFF.

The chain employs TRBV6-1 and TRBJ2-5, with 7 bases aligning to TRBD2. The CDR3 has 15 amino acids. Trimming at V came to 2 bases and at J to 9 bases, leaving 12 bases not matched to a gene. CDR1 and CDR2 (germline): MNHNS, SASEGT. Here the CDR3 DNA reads TGTGCCAGCAGTGAACACCGGGGGGTAAGAGTGTCCCAGTACTTC. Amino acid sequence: CASSEHRGVRVSQYF.

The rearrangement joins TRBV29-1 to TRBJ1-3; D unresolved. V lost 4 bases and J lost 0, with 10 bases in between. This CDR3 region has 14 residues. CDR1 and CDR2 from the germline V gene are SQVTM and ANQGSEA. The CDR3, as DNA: TGCAGCGTTGCCTCGTTGGCCTCTGGAAACACCATATATTTT. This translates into CSVASLASGNTIYF.

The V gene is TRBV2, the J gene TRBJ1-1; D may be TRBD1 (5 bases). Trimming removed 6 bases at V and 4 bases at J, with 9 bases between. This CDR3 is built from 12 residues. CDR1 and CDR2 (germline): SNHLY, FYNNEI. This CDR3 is CASREQVTEAFF. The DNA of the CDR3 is TGTGCCAGCAGAGAACAGGTCACTGAAGCTTTCTTT.

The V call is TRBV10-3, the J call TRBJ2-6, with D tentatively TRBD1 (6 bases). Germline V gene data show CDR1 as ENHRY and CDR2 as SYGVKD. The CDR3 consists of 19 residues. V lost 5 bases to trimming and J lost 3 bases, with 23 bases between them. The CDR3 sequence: CAISTTGKQGSLGANVLTF. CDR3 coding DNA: TGTGCCATCAGTACGACGGGGAAACAGGGATCGCTTGGGGCCAACGTCCTGACTTTC.

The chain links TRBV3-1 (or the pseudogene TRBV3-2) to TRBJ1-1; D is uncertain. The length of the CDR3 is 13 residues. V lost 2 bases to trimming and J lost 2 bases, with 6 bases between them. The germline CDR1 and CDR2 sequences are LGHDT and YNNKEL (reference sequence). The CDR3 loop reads CASSQMANTEAFF. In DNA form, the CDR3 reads TGTGCCAGCAGCCAAATGGCCAACACTGAAGCTTTCTTT.

The CDR3 coding sequence is TGTGCCAGCATGAGGACAGCTAACTATGGCTACACCTTC. It encodes CASMRTANYGYTF. The chain couples TRBV6-5 to TRBJ1-2; a weak D match, TRBD1 (6 bases). Germline CDR1 is MNHEY and CDR2 is SVGAGI. This CDR3 comprises 13 residues. V dropped 7 bases and J dropped 0 bases, with 9 bases sitting between them.

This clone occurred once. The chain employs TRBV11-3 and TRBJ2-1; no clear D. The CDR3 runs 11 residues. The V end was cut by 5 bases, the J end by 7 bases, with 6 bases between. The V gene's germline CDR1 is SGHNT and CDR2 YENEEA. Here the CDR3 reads CASSARNEQFF. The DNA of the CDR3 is TGTGCCAGCAGCGCCAGGAATGAGCAGTTCTTC.

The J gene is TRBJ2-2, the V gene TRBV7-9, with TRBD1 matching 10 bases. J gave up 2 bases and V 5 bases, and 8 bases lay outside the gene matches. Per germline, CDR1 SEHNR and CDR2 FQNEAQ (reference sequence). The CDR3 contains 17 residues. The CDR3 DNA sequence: TGTGCCAGCAGCCCAGAAGACAGGGGGCCAAACACCGGGGAGCTGTTTTTT. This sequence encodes CASSPEDRGPNTGELFF.

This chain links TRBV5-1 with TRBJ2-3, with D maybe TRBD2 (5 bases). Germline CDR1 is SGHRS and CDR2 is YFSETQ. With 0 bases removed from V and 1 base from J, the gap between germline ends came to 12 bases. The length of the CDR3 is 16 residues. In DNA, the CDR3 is TGCGCCAGCAGCTTGGAGCCAGCGGCCGGCACAGATACGCAGTATTTT. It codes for CASSLEPAAGTDTQYF.